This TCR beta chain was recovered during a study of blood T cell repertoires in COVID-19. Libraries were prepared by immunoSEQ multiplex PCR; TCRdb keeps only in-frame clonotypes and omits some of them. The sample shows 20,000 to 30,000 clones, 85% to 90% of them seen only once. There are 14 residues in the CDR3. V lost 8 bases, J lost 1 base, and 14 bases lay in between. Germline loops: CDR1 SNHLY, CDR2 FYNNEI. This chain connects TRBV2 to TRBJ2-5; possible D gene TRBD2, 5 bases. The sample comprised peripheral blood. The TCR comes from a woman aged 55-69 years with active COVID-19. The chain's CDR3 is CASEGGSPQETQYF. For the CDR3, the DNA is TGTGCCAGCGAGGGTGGGAGCCCCCAAGAGACCCAGTACTTC. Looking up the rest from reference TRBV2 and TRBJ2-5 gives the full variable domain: EPEVTQTPSHQVTQMGQEVILRCVPISNHLYFYWYRQILGQKVEFLVSFYNNEISEKSEIFDDQFSVERPDGSNFTLKIRSTKLEDSAMYFCASEGGSPQETQYFGPGTRLLVL.